The clone carrying this T cell receptor beta chain was counted only a few times. This sample was taken from a study of blood T cell repertoires in COVID-19. Turning to the study itself: The United States, Italy and Spain provided the acute and convalescent COVID-19 samples.

Living in about 25 US areas, the participants were between roughly 18 and 90 years of age. Researchers sorted participants into cohorts using their self-reported clinical history. The CDR3 covers 13 residues. The ends were cut back, 5 bases at V and 12 bases at J, with 19 bases in the middle. Profiled with immunoSEQ multiplex PCR; TCRdb holds only in-frame clones, not every one. The sample contains tens of thousands of clones, roughly 80% of which appear only once. The clonotype was recovered from a woman between 40 and 50 years old with acute COVID-19. The chain is built from TRBV12-3 or TRBV12-4 and TRBJ1-2; weak D call: TRBD1 (6 bases). Sequencing input: PBMCs or T cells enriched from blood (not recorded which). The CDR3 spells CASSPARTGTDTF. The CDR3 nucleotides are TGTGCCAGCAGTCCAGCCCGCACAGGGACGGACACCTTC.